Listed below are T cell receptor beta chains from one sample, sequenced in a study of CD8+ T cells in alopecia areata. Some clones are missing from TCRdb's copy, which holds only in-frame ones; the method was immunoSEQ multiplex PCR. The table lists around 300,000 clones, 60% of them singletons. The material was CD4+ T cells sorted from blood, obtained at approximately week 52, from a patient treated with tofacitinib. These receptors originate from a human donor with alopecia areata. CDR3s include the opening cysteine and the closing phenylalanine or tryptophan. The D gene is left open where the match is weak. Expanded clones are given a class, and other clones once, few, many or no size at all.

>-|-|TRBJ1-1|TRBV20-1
CSAWGSEAFF
TGCAGTGCCTGGGGATCTGAAGCTTTCTTT
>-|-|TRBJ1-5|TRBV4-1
CASSQDKGIQPQHF
TGCGCCAGCAGCCAAGATAAGGGGATTCAGCCCCAGCATTTT
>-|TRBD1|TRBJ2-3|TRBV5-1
CASSLGGQATDTQYF
TGCGCCAGCAGCTTGGGGGGACAGGCTACAGATACGCAGTATTTT
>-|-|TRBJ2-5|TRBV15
CATSRADVGPGETQYF
TGTGCCACCAGCAGAGCAGATGTAGGCCCCGGGGAGACCCAGTACTTC
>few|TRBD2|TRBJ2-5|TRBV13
CASSWTSGVQETQYF
TGTGCCAGCAGCTGGACTAGCGGGGTACAAGAGACCCAGTACTTC
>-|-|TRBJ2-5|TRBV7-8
CASSQLGGVQETQYF
TGTGCCAGCAGCCAACTGGGTGGGGTTCAAGAGACCCAGTACTTC
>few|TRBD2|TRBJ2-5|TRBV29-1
CSVPGGQETQYF
TGCAGCGTTCCCGGGGGGCAAGAGACCCAGTACTTC
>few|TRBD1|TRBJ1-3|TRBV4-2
CASSLETGDIGNTIYF
TGTGCCAGCAGCCTAGAGACAGGGGATATCGGAAACACCATATATTTT
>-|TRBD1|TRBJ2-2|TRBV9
CASSTRTGTNTGELFF
TGTGCCAGCAGCACCCGGACAGGGACGAACACCGGGGAGCTGTTTTTT
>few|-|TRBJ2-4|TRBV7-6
CASSLGGPGARYIQYF
TGTGCCAGCAGCTTAGGGGGCCCGGGGGCTCGGTACATTCAGTACTTC
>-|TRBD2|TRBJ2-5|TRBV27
CASRPTSGGVLETQYF
TGTGCCAGCAGACCGACTAGCGGGGGGGTCCTAGAGACCCAGTACTTC
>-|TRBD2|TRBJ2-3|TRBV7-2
CASSAASGGFTDTQYF
TGTGCCAGCAGCGCTGCAAGCGGGGGGTTCACAGATACGCAGTATTTT
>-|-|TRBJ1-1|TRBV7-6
CASSLGGMNTEAFF
TGTGCCAGCAGCTTAGGGGGGATGAACACTGAAGCTTTCTTT
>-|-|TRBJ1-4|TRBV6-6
CASSPVGEKLFF
TGTGCCAGCAGCCCGGTAGGAGAAAAACTGTTTTTT
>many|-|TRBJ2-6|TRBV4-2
CASSQDVSGANVLTF
TGTGCCAGCAGCCAAGATGTCTCTGGGGCCAACGTCCTGACTTTC
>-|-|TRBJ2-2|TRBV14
CASSQVPGPGELFF
TGTGCCAGCAGCCAAGTCCCGGGTCCCGGGGAGCTGTTTTTT
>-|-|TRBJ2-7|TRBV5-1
CASGPSHSSYEQYF
TGCGCCAGCGGTCCAAGTCATAGCTCCTACGAGCAGTACTTC
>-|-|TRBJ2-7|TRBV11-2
CASKMGRLTSEQYF
TGTGCCAGCAAGATGGGCCGACTTACCTCCGAGCAGTACTTC
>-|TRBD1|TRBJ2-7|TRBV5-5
CASSAVGQGYYEQYF
TGTGCCAGCAGCGCCGTAGGACAGGGATACTACGAGCAGTACTTC
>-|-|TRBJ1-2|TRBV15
CATSREGGGNYGYTF
TGTGCCACCAGCAGAGAAGGAGGGGGAAACTATGGCTACACCTTC
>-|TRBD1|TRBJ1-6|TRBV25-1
CASRQGANSPLHF
TGTGCCAGTCGACAGGGGGCTAATTCACCCCTCCACTTT
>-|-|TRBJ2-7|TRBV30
CAWGKEGQRSYEQYF
TGTGCCTGGGGGAAGGAGGGACAGAGATCCTACGAGCAGTACTTC
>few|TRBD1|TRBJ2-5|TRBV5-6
CASSLIGTEETQYF
TGTGCCAGCAGCTTGATCGGGACAGAAGAGACCCAGTACTTC
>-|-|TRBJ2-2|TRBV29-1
CSVEAVVSGELFF
TGCAGCGTTGAGGCGGTGGTCTCCGGGGAGCTGTTTTTT
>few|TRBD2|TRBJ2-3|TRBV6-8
CASSEGPSGGAQDTQYF
TGTGCCAGCAGTGAGGGGCCTAGCGGGGGGGCCCAAGATACGCAGTATTTT
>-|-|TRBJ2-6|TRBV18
CASSPWSRGSGANVLTF
TGTGCCAGCTCACCATGGTCCCGGGGCTCTGGGGCCAACGTCCTGACTTTC
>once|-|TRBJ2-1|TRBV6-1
CASTPRPGAGNEQFF
TGTGCCAGCACCCCACGGCCAGGCGCGGGTAATGAGCAGTTCTTC
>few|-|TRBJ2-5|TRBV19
CATSKSSASETQYF
TGTGCCACTTCGAAATCTAGCGCATCGGAGACCCAGTACTTC
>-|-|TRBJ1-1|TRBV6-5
CASSSGDMNTEAFF
TGTGCCAGCAGTTCAGGGGACATGAACACTGAAGCTTTCTTT
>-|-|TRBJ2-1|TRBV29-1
CSVDWNYNEQFF
TGCAGCGTTGACTGGAACTACAATGAGCAGTTCTTC
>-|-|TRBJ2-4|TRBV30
CAWTLDGSIQYF
TGTGCCTGGACCCTTGACGGGAGCATTCAGTACTTC
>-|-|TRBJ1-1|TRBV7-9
CASRNAALNTEAFF
TGTGCCAGCAGAAATGCAGCCTTGAACACTGAAGCTTTCTTT
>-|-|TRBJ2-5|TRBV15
CATSRDRATSGETQYF
TGTGCCACCAGCAGAGATCGGGCCACATCGGGAGAGACCCAGTACTTC
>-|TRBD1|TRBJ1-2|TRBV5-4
CASSSGQGSNYGYTF
TGTGCCAGCAGCTCTGGACAGGGTTCAAACTATGGCTACACCTTC
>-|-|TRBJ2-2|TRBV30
CASGTVYTGELFF
TGTGCCAGCGGGACAGTCTACACCGGGGAGCTGTTTTTT
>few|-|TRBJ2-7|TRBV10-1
CASSESVSGQYF
TGCGCCAGCAGTGAGTCGGTATCGGGGCAGTACTTC
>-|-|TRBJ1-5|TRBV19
CASSLSSNQPQHF
TGTGCCAGTAGCCTAAGTAGCAATCAGCCCCAGCATTTT
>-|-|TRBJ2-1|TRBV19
CASNNRASSYNEQFF
TGTGCCAGTAATAACAGGGCGAGCTCCTACAATGAGCAGTTCTTC
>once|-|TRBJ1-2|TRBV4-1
CASSQEGGAGYTF
TGCGCCAGCAGCCAAGAAGGGGGTGCTGGCTACACCTTC
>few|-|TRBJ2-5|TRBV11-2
CASSLVRAQQETQYF
TGTGCCAGCAGCTTAGTGAGGGCGCAACAAGAGACCCAGTACTTC
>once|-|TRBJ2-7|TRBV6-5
CASSFGHPYEQYF
TGTGCCAGCAGTTTCGGACATCCCTACGAGCAGTACTTC
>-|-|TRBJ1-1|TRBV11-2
CASSLGVTEAFF
TGTGCCAGCAGCTTAGGTGTTACTGAAGCTTTCTTT
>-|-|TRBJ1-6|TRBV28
CASREPGAYSPLHF
TGTGCCAGCAGGGAACCGGGCGCATACTCACCCCTCCACTTT
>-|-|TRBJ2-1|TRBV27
CASSLGSTHNEQFF
TGTGCCAGCAGTTTAGGTTCCACTCACAATGAGCAGTTCTTC
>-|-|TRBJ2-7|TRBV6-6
CASSYVSAAYEQYF
TGTGCCAGCAGTTATGTCTCAGCGGCCTACGAGCAGTACTTC
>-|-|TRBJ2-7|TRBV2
CASSETGAISYEQYF
TGTGCCAGCAGTGAAACCGGCGCTATAAGCTACGAGCAGTACTTC
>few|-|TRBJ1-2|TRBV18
CASSRQGTNYGYTF
TGTGCCAGCTCCCGGCAGGGGACAAACTATGGCTACACCTTC
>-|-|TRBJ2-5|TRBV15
CATSSRWGYQETQYF
TGTGCCACCAGCAGCCGTTGGGGTTACCAAGAGACCCAGTACTTC
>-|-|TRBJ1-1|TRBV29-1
CSVVLTANTEAFF
TGCAGCGTTGTTCTTACGGCGAACACTGAAGCTTTCTTT
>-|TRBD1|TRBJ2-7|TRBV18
CASSRIRDRAVF
TGTGCCAGCTCACGGATCCGGGACAGGGCCGTCTTC
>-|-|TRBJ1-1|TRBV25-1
CASRRGLEAFF
TGTGCCAGCCGCAGGGGACTTGAAGCTTTCTTT